A single sample is the source of the 13 T cell receptor beta chains below, sequenced in a study of tumor and adjacent non-tumor tissue in lung cancer (dated by TCRdb to about 2018). Receptors were amplified or captured by multiplex PCR. Sequencing instrument: Illumina HiSeq 2500. TCRbeta libraries were constructed through three rounds of nested PCR with primers (Table S4) according to protocols adapted from ARM-PCR. TCRdb handled the public reads itself, with Q25 trimming in fastp and clone calling in MiXCR, and kept productive beta chains. When rows share a CDR3 protein, they turn into one entry using the most common DNA and genes. Within this sample are some 84,000 distinct CDR3 sequences, with roughly three fifths of them counted one time only. The ten largest clones represent 15% of the sample. Bulk unsorted tissue served as the source for RNA extraction, and RNA quality was assessed using a NanoDrop ND-1000 and an Agilent 2100.

The sample consisted of lung tumor tissue. The source is a man between 65 and 85 years old with non-small cell lung cancer.

Comment on this clonotype: The junction departs from germline at one end; a sequencing error may be responsible. J is TRBJ2-7 and V is TRBV11-2; D perhaps matches TRBD1 (6 bases). The CDR3 runs to 12 residues. Per the germline V gene, CDR1 is SGHAT and CDR2 is FQNNGV. CDR3 residues: CPSSHTGYEQCF. The CDR3 region has the DNA TGTCCCAGCAGCCACACAGGGTACGAGCAGTGCTTC.

Details on this clonotype: The conserved final phenylalanine or tryptophan is absent from the CDR3, which likely points to a read error. The chain carries TRBV12-3 or TRBV12-4 and TRBJ2-7; the match to TRBD2 covers 9 bases. The CDR3 covers 16 residues. Losses at the gene ends were 3 bases for V and 5 bases for J; bases not matched to a gene: 11. The CDR3 sequence is CASSFWSSPSGDEQYL. CDR3 DNA: TGTGCCAGCAGTTTTTGGTCCTCGCCTAGCGGGGACGAGCAGTACTTA.

This clonotype was found a few times. The chain links TRBV28 to TRBJ2-1; possibly TRBD2 for D (7 bases). V lost 2 bases and J lost 1, with 12 bases in between. Germline lookup yields CDR1 MDHEN and CDR2 SYDVKM. The CDR3 extends over 16 amino acids. Here the CDR3 reads CASSLGGAGSYNEQFF. CDR3 DNA sequence: TGTGCCAGCAGTTTAGGGGGGGCTGGGTCCTACAATGAGCAGTTCTTC. Full variable domain (rest looked up from reference TRBV28 and TRBJ2-1): DVKVTQSSRYLVKRTGEKVFLECVQDMDHENMFWYRQDPGLGLRLIYFSYDVKMKEKGDIPEGYSVSREKKERFSLILESASTNQTSMYLCASSLGGAGSYNEQFFGPGTRLTVL.

This clonotype occurred a few times. Without the conserved terminal phenylalanine or tryptophan, this CDR3 likely stems from a read error. The DNA is omitted, as the CDR3 cannot be located on it reliably, and the CDR3 follows TCRdb's listing. V usage is TRBV11-3 and J usage is TRBJ2-7. With termini counted, the CDR3 has 13 amino acids. Germline V gene data show CDR1 as SGHNT and CDR2 as YENEEA. The CDR3 is CASSLDGWSEQYS.

Worth noting for this clonotype: In this CDR3 the conserved last residue, phenylalanine or tryptophan, is missing, so a read error is likely. This chain links TRBV11-2 with TRBJ2-7; D is undetermined. The CDR3 extends over 12 amino acids. Germline V gives CDR1 SGHAT, CDR2 FQNNGV. For the CDR3, the DNA is TGTGTCAGCAGCTTATTCAGCTACGAGCAGTACTTA. It codes for CVSSLFSYEQYL.

A note on this clonotype: Since the CDR3 does not end with the conserved phenylalanine or tryptophan, this likely comes from a read error. The chain is built from TRBV11-2 and TRBJ2-5, with D unclear. Germline V gene sequence: CDR1 SGHAT, CDR2 FQNNGV. CDR3 size: 14 residues. Trimming removed 0 bases at V and 2 bases at J, with 7 bases between. The CDR3 region has the DNA TGTGCCAGCAGCTTAGATTCCCATCAAGAGACCCAGTACTTA. Amino acids: CASSLDSHQETQYL.

This clonotype has just a few counts. This may come from a read error, since a much larger clone is one base off. The CDR3 here is CASGYYPDRFNEKLFF. The CDR3 nucleotides are TGTGCCAGCGGTTACTACCCGGACAGATTCAATGAAAAACTGTTTTTT. The chain recombines TRBV6-5 with TRBJ1-4; weak D call: TRBD1 (6 bases). The CDR3 spans 16 residues. The germline CDR1 and CDR2 sequences are MNHEY and SVGAGI.

Note on this clonotype: Because it lacks the conserved phenylalanine or tryptophan at the end, this CDR3 is likely a read error. The CDR3 nucleotides are TGTGCCAGCAGCTTACAGGGTCCCAATCAGCCCCAGCATTCT. This gives the protein CASSLQGPNQPQHS. The rearrangement uses TRBV28 and TRBJ1-5; weak D call: TRBD1 (6 bases). Germline CDR1 MDHEN, CDR2 SYDVKM. Trimming stripped 6 bases from V and 3 bases from J, with 12 bases between. CDR3 size: 14 residues.

Worth noting for this clonotype: The CDR3 carries no conserved terminal phenylalanine or tryptophan, so it likely arises from a read error. The chain recombines TRBV20-1 with TRBJ2-7; 9 nucleotides align to TRBD2. The CDR3 contains 16 residues. CDR1 DFQATT and CDR2 SNEGSKA come from the germline V gene (reference sequence). The chain's CDR3 is CSASGGPGTSSYEQYS. In DNA form, the CDR3 reads TGCAGTGCCTCAGGTGGTCCGGGGACTAGCAGCTACGAACAGTACTCC.

In its sample, this clonotype was seen once. This chain joins TRBV5-3 and TRBJ2-1; 7 bases fit TRBD2. TRBV5-3 is an ORF, and what it does is uncertain. The ends lost 0 bases at V and 9 bases at J; junction bases unmatched: 9. The CDR3 has 15 amino acids. CDR3 sequence (DNA): TGTGCCAGAAGCTTGGATCCTAGCGGCTATAGTGAGCAGTTCTTC. It codes for CARSLDPSGYSEQFF.

Details on this clonotype: This clone may be a read error of a much larger clone one base away. The chain links TRBV10-2 to TRBJ2-7, with a possible D match to TRBD1 (6 bases). Trimming cost V 3 bases and J 0 bases, with 12 bases left between them. Germline V gene lookup returns CDR1 WSHSY and CDR2 SAAADI. The CDR3 has 15 amino acids. CDR3 sequence: CASSDWTVHSYEQYF. In nucleotides, the CDR3 is TGCGCCAGCAGTGACTGGACAGTCCACTCCTACGAGCAGTACTTC.

In this sample, this clonotype turned up a few times. The chain recombines TRBV28 with TRBJ2-5; TRBD1 aligns across 9 bases. Germline V gene lookup returns CDR1 MDHEN and CDR2 SYDVKM. The CDR3 contains 16 residues. V shed 4 bases and J 9 bases; nucleotides not matched to a gene: 15. The CDR3 DNA sequence: TGTGCCAGCAGTTGCTCCGGGACAGGGACTTCTAAGGCCCAGTACTTC. Translation gives CASSCSGTGTSKAQYF.

This clonotype was seen many times. The V call is TRBV7-9, the J call TRBJ2-2; TRBD1 matches at 8 bases. The germline V gene has CDR1 SEHNR and CDR2 FQNEAQ (reference sequence). V dropped 1 base and J dropped 10; count of bases not matched to a gene: 5. This CDR3 contains 14 residues. In DNA form, the CDR3 reads TGTGCCAGCAGCTTAGGGACAGGGCGAGCGGAGCTGTTTTTT. This translates into CASSLGTGRAELFF.